This T cell receptor beta chain appears in the sequencing data of a study of blood T cells in healthy people across ages. Study outcomes and limitations: PBMCs were not sorted, which prevented a conclusive comparison of naive versus antigen-experienced cells. Estimated diversity across one million T cells was deemed an underestimate. When set beside aged donors, long-lived donors presented more naive CD4+ cells and higher diversity.

For the second PCR, which ran for roughly 7 to 11 cycles, a sample-barcoded 5' primer and a J-beta primer mix were used. Each CDR3 protein gets one entry after TCRdb re-called the 5' RACE reads with MiXCR. The sample has about 1.8 million distinct CDR3 sequences, roughly 49% seen once. Peripheral blood from each donor was collected in a volume of 9.5 to 10 milliliters. Germline CDR1 is SNHLY and CDR2 is FYNNEI. CDR3 size: 15 residues. V lost 6 bases, J lost 2 bases, and 14 bases lay in between. Note on this clonotype: Antigen specificity is unknown.

The specimen sequenced was blood. The clonotype was recovered from a woman between 40 and 50 years old in good health. The gene calls are TRBV2 and TRBJ2-1; weak D call: TRBD1 (6 bases). The chain's CDR3 is CASRLKDRPYNEQFF. CDR3 in DNA: TGTGCCAGCAGGTTAAAGGACAGACCCTACAATGAGCAGTTCTTC.